The T cell receptor (beta chain) described here comes from a study of blood T cells in healthy people across ages. This clonotype was detected only a few times. Its target is unknown. V shed 5 bases and J shed 0 bases, with 11 bases lying between them. CDR3 length: 15 amino acids. Germline lookup yields CDR1 MDHEN and CDR2 SYDVKM. Each donor supplied roughly 9.1 milliliters of peripheral blood. RNA extraction gave at least 5 micrograms of total RNA per sample. PCR was performed a second time for roughly 7 to 12 cycles using a sample-barcoded 5' primer and a J-beta primer mix. Unique molecular identifiers of 12 random nucleotides labeled each cDNA. Each CDR3 protein gets one entry after TCRdb re-called the 5' RACE reads with MiXCR. The table records 850,000 to 950,000 distinct CDR3 sequences, 29% of them present only once. Study results and limitations: Fewer expanded clones and more diversity marked long-lived versus aged donors.

Material: blood. The TCR was taken from a woman over 75 in good health. This rearrangement joins TRBV28 to TRBJ1-5; weak D call: TRBD1 (6 bases). The CDR3 reads CASSAYRDSNQPQHF. For the CDR3, the DNA is TGTGCCAGCAGTGCATACAGGGATAGCAATCAGCCCCAGCATTTT.